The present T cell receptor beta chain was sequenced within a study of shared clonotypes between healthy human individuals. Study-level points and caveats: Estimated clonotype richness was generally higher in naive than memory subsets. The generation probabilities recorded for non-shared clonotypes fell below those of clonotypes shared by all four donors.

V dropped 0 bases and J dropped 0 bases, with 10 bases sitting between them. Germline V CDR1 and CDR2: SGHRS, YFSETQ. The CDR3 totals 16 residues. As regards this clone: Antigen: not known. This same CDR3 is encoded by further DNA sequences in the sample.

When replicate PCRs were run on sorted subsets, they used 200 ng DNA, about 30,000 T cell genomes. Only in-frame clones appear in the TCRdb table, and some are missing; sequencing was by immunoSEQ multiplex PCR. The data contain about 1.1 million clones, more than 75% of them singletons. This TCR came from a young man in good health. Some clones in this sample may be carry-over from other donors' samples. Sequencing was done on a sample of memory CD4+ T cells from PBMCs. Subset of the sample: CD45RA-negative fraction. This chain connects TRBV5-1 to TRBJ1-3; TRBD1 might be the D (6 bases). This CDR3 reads CASSLGQALSGNTIYF. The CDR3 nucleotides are TGCGCCAGCAGCTTGGGACAGGCCCTCTCTGGAAACACCATATATTTT.